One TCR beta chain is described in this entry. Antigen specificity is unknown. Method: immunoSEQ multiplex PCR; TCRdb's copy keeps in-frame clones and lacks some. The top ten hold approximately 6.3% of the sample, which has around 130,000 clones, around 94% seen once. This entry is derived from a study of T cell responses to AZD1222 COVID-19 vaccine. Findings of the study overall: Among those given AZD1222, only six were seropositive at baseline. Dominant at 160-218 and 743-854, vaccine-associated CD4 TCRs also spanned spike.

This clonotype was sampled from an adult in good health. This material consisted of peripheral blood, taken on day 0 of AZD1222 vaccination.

CDR3 residues: CASSYSRLNPLYEQYF. The DNA for the CDR3 is TGTGCCAGCAGTTACTCGAGACTAAACCCCCTCTACGAGCAGTACTTC. The gene calls are TRBV6-5 and TRBJ2-7, with D tentatively TRBD2 (5 bases). There are 16 residues in the CDR3. Germline loops: CDR1 MNHEY, CDR2 SVGAGI. Trimming took off 0 bases at V and 3 bases at J, with 15 bases between the two ends.